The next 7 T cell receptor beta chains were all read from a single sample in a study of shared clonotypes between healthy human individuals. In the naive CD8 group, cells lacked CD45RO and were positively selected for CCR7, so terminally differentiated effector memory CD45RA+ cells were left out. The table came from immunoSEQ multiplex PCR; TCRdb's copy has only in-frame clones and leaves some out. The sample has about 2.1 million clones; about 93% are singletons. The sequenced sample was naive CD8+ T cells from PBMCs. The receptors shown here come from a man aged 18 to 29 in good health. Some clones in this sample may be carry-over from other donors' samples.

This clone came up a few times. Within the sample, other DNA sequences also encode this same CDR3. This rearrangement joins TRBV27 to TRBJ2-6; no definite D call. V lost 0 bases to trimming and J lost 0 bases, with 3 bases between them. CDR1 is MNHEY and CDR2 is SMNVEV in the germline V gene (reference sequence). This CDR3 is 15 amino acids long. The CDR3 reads CASSLSSSGANVLTF. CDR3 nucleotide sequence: TGTGCCAGCAGTTTATCCTCCTCTGGGGCCAACGTCCTGACTTTC.

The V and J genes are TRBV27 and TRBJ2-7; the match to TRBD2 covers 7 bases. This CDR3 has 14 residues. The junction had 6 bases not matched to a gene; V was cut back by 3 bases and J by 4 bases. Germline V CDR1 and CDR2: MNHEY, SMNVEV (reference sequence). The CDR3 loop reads CASSFIGRVYEQYF. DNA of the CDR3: TGTGCCAGCAGTTTTATTGGGAGGGTATACGAGCAGTACTTC.

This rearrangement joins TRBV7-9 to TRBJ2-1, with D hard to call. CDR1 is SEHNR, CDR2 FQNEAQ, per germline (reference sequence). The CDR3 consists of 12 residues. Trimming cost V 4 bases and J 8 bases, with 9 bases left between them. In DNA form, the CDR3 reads TGTGCCAGCAGCTCCCTTTTCGATGAGCAGTTCTTC. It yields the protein CASSSLFDEQFF. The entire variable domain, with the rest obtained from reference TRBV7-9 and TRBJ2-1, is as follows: DTGVSQNPRHKITKRGQNVTFRCDPISEHNRLYWYRQTLGQGPEFLTYFQNEAQLEKSRLLSDRFSAERPKGSFSTLEIQRTEQGDSAMYLCASSSLFDEQFFGPGTRLTVL.

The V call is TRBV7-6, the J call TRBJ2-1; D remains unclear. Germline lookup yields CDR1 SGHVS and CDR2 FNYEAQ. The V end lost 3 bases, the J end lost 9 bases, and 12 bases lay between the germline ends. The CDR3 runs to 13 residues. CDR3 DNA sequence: TGTGCCAGCAGCTTTACCCCGTTGGGTGAGCAGTTCTTC. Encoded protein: CASSFTPLGEQFF.

DNA for the CDR3: TGCGCCAGCTCGCAAGACAGGGACTACGAGCAGTACTTC. This sequence encodes CASSQDRDYEQYF. The V and J genes are TRBV10-1 and TRBJ2-7, with TRBD1 matching 7 bases. The CDR3 covers 13 residues. Trimming took 8 bases from V and 3 from J; bases not matched to a gene: 7. Germline V gene sequence: CDR1 WNHNN, CDR2 SYGVQD (reference sequence).

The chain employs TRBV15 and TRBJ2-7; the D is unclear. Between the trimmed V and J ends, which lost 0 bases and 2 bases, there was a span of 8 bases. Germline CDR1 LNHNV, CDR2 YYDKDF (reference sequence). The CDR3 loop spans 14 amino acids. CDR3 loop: CATSRDDDPYEQYF. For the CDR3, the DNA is TGTGCCACCAGCAGAGATGACGACCCCTACGAGCAGTACTTC.

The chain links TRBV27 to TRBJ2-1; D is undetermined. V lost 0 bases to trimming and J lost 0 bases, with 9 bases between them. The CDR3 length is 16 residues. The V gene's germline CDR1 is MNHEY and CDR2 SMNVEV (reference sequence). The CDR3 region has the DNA TGTGCCAGCAGTTTATCGAATCCGAGCTCCTACAATGAGCAGTTCTTC. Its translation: CASSLSNPSSYNEQFF.